Sequencing of this TCR beta chain was carried out in a study of cytomegalovirus exposure and HLA in healthy donors. Study at large: Inside one of the first data releases sat tens of millions of unique TCRs taken from HLA-typed donors. Findings and caveats of the study: CMV serostatus alone was available as immune exposure information. A later analysis found most CMV-associated TCR beta chains apparently HLA-restricted.

This clone was recorded only once. The antigen is unknown. Vbeta (60) and Jbeta (13) primers were used in the PCR. Assay: immunoSEQ multiplex PCR; the TCRdb copy retains only in-frame clones and omits some. The sample consists of over 200,000 clones, around 73% of them appearing once. This CDR3 region has 13 residues. Germline CDR1 reads GTSNPN; CDR2 reads SVGIG (reference sequence). V lost 8 bases and J 2 bases, leaving 16 bases between the germline ends. Sequenced: PBMCs. This sequence joins TRBV30 and TRBJ2-7; TRBD1 might be the D (7 bases). This clonotype was obtained from a male donor in good health and CMV-seronegative. The CDR3 protein is CAGGTAGTYEQYF. CDR3 nucleotides: TGTGCCGGAGGGACAGCTGGGACCTACGAGCAGTACTTC.